This T cell receptor beta chain was sequenced during a study of neurological immune-mediated disorders. J gave up 3 bases and V 6 bases, and 12 bases lay outside the gene matches. CDR1 is SGHVS, CDR2 FNYEAQ, per germline. The CDR3 is 16 residues long. Each CDR3 protein gets one entry after TCRdb re-called the 5' RACE reads with MiXCR. The sample includes 48,000 or so distinct CDR3 sequences, over 9% of them seen just once. This clonotype was detected ten times or more. This clonotype was obtained from a woman aged 40-49 years with HTLV-1-associated myelopathy (HAM/TSP). This chain links TRBV7-6 with TRBJ2-7; 9 bases are shared with TRBD1. Source material: PBMCs. The CDR3 nucleotides read TGTGCCAGCAGTGGACAGGGGAACTTCGGAAGCTACGAGCAGTACTTC. Translation: CASSGQGNFGSYEQYF.